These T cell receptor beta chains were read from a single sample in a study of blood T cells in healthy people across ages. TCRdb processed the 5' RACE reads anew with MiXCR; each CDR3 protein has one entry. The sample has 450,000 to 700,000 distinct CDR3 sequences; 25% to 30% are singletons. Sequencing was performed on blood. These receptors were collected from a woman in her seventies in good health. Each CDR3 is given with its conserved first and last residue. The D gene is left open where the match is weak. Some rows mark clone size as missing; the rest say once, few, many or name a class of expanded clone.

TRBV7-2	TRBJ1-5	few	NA	CASSFSLGQPQHF	TGTGCCAGCAGCTTCAGTCTAGGTCAGCCCCAGCATTTT
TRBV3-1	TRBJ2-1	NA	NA	CASSQKGIKQFF	TGTGCCAGCAGCCAAAAAGGAATTAAGCAGTTCTTC
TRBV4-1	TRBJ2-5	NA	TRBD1	CASSRRTGSTEETQYF	TGCGCCAGCAGCCGTCGGACAGGGAGTACGGAAGAGACCCAGTACTTC
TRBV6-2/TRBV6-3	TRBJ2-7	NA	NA	CASSYSGSSYEQYF	TGTGCCAGCAGTTACTCAGGGAGCTCCTACGAGCAGTACTTC
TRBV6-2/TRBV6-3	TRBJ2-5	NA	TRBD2	CASRSGTSALKTQYF	TGTGCCAGCAGGTCCGGGACTAGCGCCTTAAAGACCCAGTACTTC
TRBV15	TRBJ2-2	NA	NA	CATSRDRLLNTGELFF	TGTGCCACCAGCAGAGATAGACTCCTGAACACCGGGGAGCTGTTTTTT
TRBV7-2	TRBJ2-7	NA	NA	CASSFGGTSYEQYF	TGTGCCAGCAGCTTTGGGGGGACTTCCTACGAGCAGTACTTC
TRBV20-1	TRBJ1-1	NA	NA	CSARLGPPNTEAFF	TGCAGTGCTAGATTAGGGCCGCCGAACACTGAAGCTTTCTTT
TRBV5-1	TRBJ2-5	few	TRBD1	CASTRGTGDHEQYF	TGCGCCAGCACCCGGGGGACAGGGGACCACGAGCAATACTTC
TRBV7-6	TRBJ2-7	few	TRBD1	CASSPKPGQGTYEQYF	TGTGCCAGCAGCCCCAAACCGGGACAGGGGACCTACGAGCAGTACTTC
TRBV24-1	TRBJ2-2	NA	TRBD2	CATSDGRLAESRLPLNIPGELFF	TGTGCCACCAGTGATGGTAGACTAGCGGAGTCGAGGCTCCCCTTGAATATTCCCGGGGAGCTGTTTTTT
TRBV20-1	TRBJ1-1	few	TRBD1	CRGLGGGQTTEAFF	TGCAGGGGATTGGGAGGGGGCCAGACCACTGAAGCTTTCTTT
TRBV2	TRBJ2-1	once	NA	CAMTSANEQFF	TGTGCCATGACTAGTGCCAATGAGCAGTTCTTC
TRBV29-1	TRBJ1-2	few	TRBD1	CSVGGQGYGGYTF	TGCAGCGTTGGGGGACAGGGCTATGGAGGCTACACCTTC
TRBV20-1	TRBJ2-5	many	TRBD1	CSASTGGRETQYF	TGCAGTGCTAGCACAGGGGGCCGGGAGACCCAGTACTTC
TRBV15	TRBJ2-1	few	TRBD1	CATSRAQGQDEQFF	TGTGCCACCAGCAGAGCTCAGGGACAGGATGAGCAGTTCTTC
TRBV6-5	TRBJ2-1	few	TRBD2	CASSLAGAREQFF	TGTGCCAGCAGTCTAGCGGGGGCCCGGGAGCAGTTCTTC
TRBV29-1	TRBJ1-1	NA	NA	CSVGRSSMNTEAFF	TGCAGCGTTGGCCGAAGCTCCATGAACACTGAAGCTTTCTTT
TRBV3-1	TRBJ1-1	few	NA	CASSYGGTNTEAFF	TGTGCCAGCAGTTACGGGGGGACGAACACTGAAGCTTTCTTT
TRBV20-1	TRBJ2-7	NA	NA	CSARDPGKGESYEQYF	TGCAGTGCTAGAGATCCCGGAAAGGGGGAATCCTACGAGCAGTACTTC
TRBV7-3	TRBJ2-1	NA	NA	CASSYGRDNNEQFF	TGTGCCAGCAGCTATGGCAGGGACAACAATGAGCAGTTCTTC
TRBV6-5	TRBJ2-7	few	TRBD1	CASSSWTGRKNEQYF	TGTGCCAGCAGTTCCTGGACAGGGAGAAAGAACGAGCAGTACTTC
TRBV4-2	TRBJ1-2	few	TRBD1	CASSQGGQGFYGYTF	TGTGCCAGCAGCCAAGGGGGACAGGGATTCTATGGCTACACCTTC
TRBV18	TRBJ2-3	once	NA	CASSPRTGRAITDTQYF	TGTGCCAGCTCACCACGGACAGGGAGGGCGATCACAGATACGCAGTATTTT
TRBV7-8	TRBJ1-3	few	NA	CASSLEASGNTIYF	TGTGCCAGCAGCTTAGAAGCGTCTGGAAACACCATATATTTT
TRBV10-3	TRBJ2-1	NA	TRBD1	CAISEAGQGISERFF	TGTGCCATCAGTGAGGCTGGACAGGGAATCAGTGAGCGGTTCTTC
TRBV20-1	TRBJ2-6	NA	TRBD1	CSAKSPGTGNTGANVLTF	TGCAGTGCCAAATCTCCCGGGACAGGGAATACTGGGGCCAACGTCCTGACTTTC
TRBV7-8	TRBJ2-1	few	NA	CASSLVGGAANEQFF	TGTGCCAGCAGCTTAGTGGGGGGGGCCGCCAATGAGCAGTTCTTC
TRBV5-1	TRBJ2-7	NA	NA	CASSPREGIPYEQYF	TGCGCCAGCAGCCCACGAGAAGGAATCCCCTACGAGCAGTACTTC
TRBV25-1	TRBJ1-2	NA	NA	CASSEHMVVGPYGYTF	TGTGCCAGCAGTGAACATATGGTGGTAGGGCCCTATGGCTACACCTTC
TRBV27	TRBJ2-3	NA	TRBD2	CASRAGGSQDTQYF	TGTGCCAGCAGAGCGGGGGGGAGTCAAGATACGCAGTATTTT
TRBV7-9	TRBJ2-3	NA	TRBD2	CASSFWLAGGDTQYF	TGTGCCAGCAGCTTTTGGCTAGCGGGGGGAGATACGCAGTATTTT
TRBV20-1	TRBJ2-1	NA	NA	CSANLVYNEQFF	TGCAGTGCTAACCTGGTCTACAATGAGCAGTTCTTC
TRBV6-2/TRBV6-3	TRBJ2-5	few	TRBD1	CASRRPAAGGETQYF	TGTGCCAGCAGACGCCCCGCGGCAGGGGGAGAGACCCAGTACTTC
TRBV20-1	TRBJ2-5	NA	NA	CSARERPAQETQYF	TGCAGTGCTAGAGAGCGACCCGCGCAAGAGACCCAGTACTTC
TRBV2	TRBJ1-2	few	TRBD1	CASSGDQQGADYGYTF	TGTGCCAGCAGTGGGGATCAACAGGGGGCTGACTATGGCTACACCTTC
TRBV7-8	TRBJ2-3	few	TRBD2	CASSSRLAGGSDTQYF	TGTGCCAGCAGCTCCAGACTAGCGGGAGGGTCAGATACGCAGTATTTT
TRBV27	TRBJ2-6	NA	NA	CASGGSAGANVLTF	TGTGCCAGCGGGGGGTCCGCTGGGGCCAACGTCCTGACTTTC